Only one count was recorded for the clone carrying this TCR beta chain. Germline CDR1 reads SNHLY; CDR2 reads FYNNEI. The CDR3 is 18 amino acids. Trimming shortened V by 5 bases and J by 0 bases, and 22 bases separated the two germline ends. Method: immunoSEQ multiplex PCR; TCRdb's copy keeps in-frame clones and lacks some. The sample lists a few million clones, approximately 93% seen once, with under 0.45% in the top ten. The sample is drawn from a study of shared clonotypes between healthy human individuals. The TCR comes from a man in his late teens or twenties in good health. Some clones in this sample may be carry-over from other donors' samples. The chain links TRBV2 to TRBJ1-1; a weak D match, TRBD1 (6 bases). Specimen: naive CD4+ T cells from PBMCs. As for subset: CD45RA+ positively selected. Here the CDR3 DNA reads TGTGCCAGCAGTCCCGCGGAGGGGGGGGCCATCCTGAACACTGAAGCTTTCTTT. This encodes CASSPAEGGAILNTEAFF.